This note documents a single T cell receptor (beta chain) sequence. Its specificity is unknown. The sample comes from a study of T cell responses to AZD1222 COVID-19 vaccine. Sequenced by immunoSEQ multiplex PCR; TCRdb stores in-frame clones only, minus some. The sample lists some 150,000 clones, roughly 91% occurring once. CDR3 length equals 16 residues. CDR1 is MNHEY, CDR2 SVGAGI, per germline. Trimming shortened V by 4 bases and J by 1 base, and 17 bases separated the two germline ends. Regarding the study as a whole: Of spike-specific TCRs, nearly half reportedly target regions left unmutated in variants.

Sequenced material: peripheral blood, taken 28 days after the second AZD1222 dose. The receptor was derived from an adult who received the AZD1222 COVID-19 vaccine. The V gene is TRBV6-5, the J gene TRBJ2-7; possible D gene TRBD1, 6 bases. The CDR3 sequence is CASSSSPDRNSYEQYF. In nucleotides, the CDR3 is TGTGCCAGCAGTTCCTCCCCGGACAGAAATTCCTACGAGCAGTACTTC.